The 28 T cell receptor beta chains below were found in one sample sequenced in a study of PD-1 blockade in mismatch repair-deficient tumors. Using immunoSEQ multiplex PCR, the repertoire was profiled, and TCRdb retains in-frame clones only, with some absent. Of under 95,000 clones listed, approximately 78% are singletons. The material sequenced was peripheral blood, taken 44 weeks after starting pembrolizumab. The receptors derive from an adult with mismatch repair-deficient cancer.

This clone was found a few times. The J gene is TRBJ1-5, the V gene TRBV29-1, with 9 bases lining up with TRBD1. The V gene end was trimmed by 7 bases and the J gene end by 5 bases; junction bases not matched to a gene: 6. CDR1 is SQVTM and CDR2 is ANQGSEA in the germline V gene. The CDR3 totals 13 residues. CDR3 sequence reads: CSARDRVDQPQHF. CDR3 bases: TGCAGCGCTCGGGACAGGGTGGATCAGCCCCAGCATTTT.

The genes are TRBV4-1 and TRBJ2-1; the match to TRBD2 covers 10 bases. CDR3 size: 18 residues. With V trimmed by 0 bases and J by 4 bases, 9 bases remained unmatched. Germline V CDR1 and CDR2: MGHRA, YSYEKL. The CDR3 DNA sequence: TGCGCCAGCAGCCAAGATCTCTGGGCTAGCGGGAGTTACAATGAGCAGTTCTTC. It codes for CASSQDLWASGSYNEQFF.

The V and J genes are TRBV5-4 and TRBJ1-2, with 11 bases fitting TRBD1. V lost 4 bases to trimming and J lost 4 bases; unmatched junction nucleotides: 6. This CDR3 contains 15 residues. The germline V gene encodes CDR1 SGHNT and CDR2 YYREEE (reference sequence). The CDR3 nucleotides are TGTGCCAGCAGCCCGGGACAGGGGGTAGGCTATGGCTACACCTTC. Amino acids: CASSPGQGVGYGYTF.

Only a few counts were recorded for this clone. This sequence joins TRBV4-2 and TRBJ2-5, with TRBD2 matching 11 bases. V lost 1 base and J lost 6; bases outside the gene matches: 7. From germline, CDR1 is LGHNA and CDR2 YNFKEQ. The CDR3 sequence is 16 residues long. DNA of the CDR3: TGTGCCAGCAGCCAAGGAACTAGCGGGAGCTCGAAGACCCAGTACTTC. Encoded protein: CASSQGTSGSSKTQYF.

The genes are TRBV9 and TRBJ1-2, with TRBD1 matching over 9 bases. After removal of 3 bases from V and 1 base from J, the junction contained 1 base not matched to a gene. This CDR3 comprises 14 residues. From germline, CDR1 is SGDLS and CDR2 YYNGEE. The CDR3 bases are TGTGCCAGCAGCGCGGGACAGGGTAACTATGGCTACACCTTC. It codes for CASSAGQGNYGYTF.

This chain joins TRBV6-5 and TRBJ1-1, with D perhaps TRBD1 (5 bases). Germline CDR1 is MNHEY and CDR2 is SVGAGI. V was shortened by 7 bases and J by 10 bases, with 13 bases between the two germline ends. The length of the CDR3 is 11 residues. The CDR3 bases are TGTGCCAGCAAAGACAGTTTTGCAGCTTTCTTT. As protein: CASKDSFAAFF.

This clone has more than one count but fewer than ten. The chain has TRBV25-1 and TRBJ1-3, with TRBD1 as a possible D gene (6 bases). The V gene's germline CDR1 is MGHDK and CDR2 SYGVNS. V was pared by 5 bases and J by 14 bases, with 13 bases between. The CDR3 spans 11 residues. CDR3 sequence reads: CASSTKDSLYF. In nucleotides, the CDR3 is TGTGCCAGCAGTACTAAGGACAGTCTATATTTT.

The chain couples TRBV5-6 to TRBJ2-2, with 10 bases identical to TRBD2. Unmatched junction bases numbered 9, after V lost 1 base and J lost 0 bases. This CDR3 contains 19 residues. The germline V gene has CDR1 SGHDT and CDR2 YYEEEE. DNA for the CDR3: TGTGCCAGCAGCTTGTGGCTAGCGGGAGTCGTGGCGAACACCGGGGAGCTGTTTTTT. It encodes CASSLWLAGVVANTGELFF. Variable domain in full (rest from reference TRBV5-6 and TRBJ2-2): DAGVTQSPTHLIKTRGQQVTLRCSPKSGHDTVSWYQQALGQGPQFIFQYYEEEERQRGNFPDRFSGHQFPNYSSELNVNALLLGDSALYLCASSLWLAGVVANTGELFFGEGSRLTVL.

The J gene is TRBJ1-1, the V gene TRBV19; weak D call: TRBD1 (5 bases). Trimming removed 3 bases at V and 3 bases at J, with 8 bases between. Germline loops: CDR1 LNHDA, CDR2 SQIVND (reference sequence). The length of the CDR3 is 13 residues. The CDR3: CASSMTAYTEAFF. CDR3 in DNA: TGTGCCAGTAGTATGACAGCCTACACTGAAGCTTTCTTT.

The rearrangement links TRBV4-3 to TRBJ2-3; D possibly uses TRBD1 or TRBD2 (5 bases each). The length of the CDR3 is 16 residues. V lost 1 base and J 5 bases, leaving 16 bases between the germline ends. The germline V gene has CDR1 LGHNA and CDR2 YSLEER. The CDR3 loop is CASSQGAEKRGDTQYF. CDR3 in DNA: TGCGCCAGCAGCCAAGGAGCGGAAAAGAGGGGAGATACGCAGTATTTT.

This clone was counted a few times. The V call is TRBV5-5, the J call TRBJ2-4; 9 bases line up with TRBD2. The CDR3 consists of 17 residues. Germline assignment: CDR1 SGHKS and CDR2 YYEKEE (reference sequence). The trim removed 1 base at V and 2 bases at J, leaving 7 bases unmatched. CDR3 protein: CASSLLQTSGTKNIQYF. The CDR3 nucleotides are TGTGCCAGCAGCTTGCTTCAGACTAGCGGTACCAAAAACATTCAGTACTTC. Full variable domain (rest looked up from reference TRBV5-5 and TRBJ2-4): DAGVTQSPTHLIKTRGQQVTLRCSPISGHKSVSWYQQVLGQGPQFIFQYYEKEERGRGNFPDRFSARQFPNYSSELNVNALLLGDSALYLCASSLLQTSGTKNIQYFGAGTRLSVL.

The rearrangement uses TRBV7-9 and TRBJ1-1; D unclear. Trimming pared 2 bases from V and 7 bases from J, leaving 11 bases between. The CDR3 covers 13 residues. Germline lookup yields CDR1 SEHNR and CDR2 FQNEAQ (reference sequence). The CDR3 coding sequence is TGTGCCAGCAGCTTAAAAGAGGGCGGTGAAGCTTTCTTT. Translation gives CASSLKEGGEAFF.

The CDR3 bases are TGTGCCAGCTCACCTGGGACAGGAGGCACCATATATTTT. Translated, it gives CASSPGTGGTIYF. The chain carries TRBV18 and TRBJ1-3; TRBD1 agrees at 8 bases. The J segment lost 9 bases and the V segment lost 3 bases, leaving 4 bases of the junction unmatched. Germline assignment: CDR1 KGHSH and CDR2 LQKENI. CDR3 length equals 13 residues.

This clone was observed once. This chain joins TRBV19 and TRBJ2-7, with TRBD1 matching over 7 bases. CDR1 is LNHDA, CDR2 SQIVND, per germline (reference sequence). V lost 6 bases to trimming and J lost 3 bases; unmatched junction nucleotides: 5. The CDR3 consists of 13 residues. The CDR3 nucleotides are TGTGCCAGTAGCCGGGACAGCTACTACGAGCAGTACTTC. This sequence encodes CASSRDSYYEQYF.

DNA for the CDR3: TGTGCCAGCAGCTCCTGGAACACCGGGGAGCTGTTTTTT. As protein: CASSSWNTGELFF. This chain connects TRBV9 to TRBJ2-2; no reliable D call. This CDR3 comprises 13 residues. V was clipped by 4 bases and J by 1 base, with 5 bases between them. CDR1 SGDLS and CDR2 YYNGEE come from the germline V gene.

The gene calls are TRBV21-1 and TRBJ2-3. TRBV21-1 is a listed pseudogene. This CDR3 has 15 residues. CDR3 sequence: CASSPHPGATDTQYF. CDR3 sequence (DNA): TGTGCCAGCAGCCCTCATCCGGGGGCCACAGATACGCAGTATTTT.

This clone was found once. The CDR3 DNA follows: TGCAGCGTTGCGAGGACTGAAGCTTTCTTT. Amino acids: CSVARTEAFF. This chain links TRBV29-1 with TRBJ1-1; D remains unclear. The CDR3 runs to 10 residues. CDR1 is SQVTM and CDR2 is ANQGSEA in the germline V gene. V was trimmed by 4 bases and J by 5 bases, leaving 5 bases between them.

The genes are TRBV7-6 and TRBJ2-7; tentatively, D is TRBD2 (6 bases). The CDR3 extends over 13 amino acids. The V end lost 4 bases, the J end lost 2 bases, and 9 bases lay between the germline ends. Germline values: CDR1 SGHVS, CDR2 FNYEAQ. Here the CDR3 DNA reads TGTGCCAGCAGCTCTTGGACTACCTACGAGCAGTACTTC. It specifies CASSSWTTYEQYF.

This clone was counted only a few times. This rearrangement joins TRBV19 to TRBJ2-3; D is ambiguous. The V end lost 7 bases, the J end lost 8 bases, and 16 bases lay between the germline ends. Germline assignment: CDR1 LNHDA and CDR2 SQIVND (reference sequence). The CDR3 consists of 13 residues. CDR3 sequence: CASTDPNLGTQYF. CDR3 nucleotides: TGTGCCAGTACCGACCCCAACCTCGGTACGCAGTATTTT.

This clone came up a few times. The genes are TRBV7-9 and TRBJ2-1; possible D gene TRBD1, 5 bases. In germline, CDR1 is SEHNR, CDR2 FQNEAQ (reference sequence). Trimming took off 2 bases at V and 2 bases at J, with 10 bases between the two ends. The CDR3 sequence is 15 residues long. The CDR3 here is CASSLIRDPYNEQFF. CDR3 sequence (DNA): TGTGCCAGCAGCTTAATCAGGGATCCCTACAATGAGCAGTTCTTC.

This chain links TRBV13 with TRBJ2-2; 9 bases align to TRBD1. This CDR3 has 14 amino acids. CDR1 is PRHDT, CDR2 FYEKMQ, per germline (reference sequence). With V trimmed by 4 bases and J by 6 bases, 3 bases remained unmatched. CDR3 DNA: TGTGCCAGCAGCTCCCGACAGGGGGCCGGGGAGCTGTTTTTT. Its protein product is CASSSRQGAGELFF.

This clone was found once. V gene TRBV7-6 combines with J gene TRBJ1-1; D gene uncertain. Germline lookup yields CDR1 SGHVS and CDR2 FNYEAQ. There are 13 residues in the CDR3. V lost 2 bases to trimming and J lost 1 base, with 5 bases between them. CDR3 protein: CASSLSQNTEAFF. The CDR3 nucleotides are TGTGCCAGCAGCTTAAGCCAGAACACTGAAGCTTTCTTT.

CDR3 amino acids: CAWSREGLETQYF. The CDR3 nucleotides read TGTGCCTGGAGTCGGGAGGGTCTAGAGACCCAGTACTTC. The chain joins TRBV30 to TRBJ2-5; TRBD2 matches at 8 bases. The CDR3 covers 13 residues. Per germline, CDR1 GTSNPN and CDR2 SVGIG (reference sequence). Trimming took 2 bases from V and 4 from J; bases not matched to a gene: 3.

V and J are TRBV30 and TRBJ1-1, with no clear D. This CDR3 comprises 11 residues. Trimming left V 3 bases short and J 4 bases short, with 6 bases between. Germline V gene sequence: CDR1 GTSNPN, CDR2 SVGIG (reference sequence). CDR3 sequence reads: CAWRGSTEAFF. In DNA form, the CDR3 reads TGTGCCTGGAGGGGGAGCACTGAAGCTTTCTTT. Filled out from reference TRBV30 and TRBJ1-1, the complete variable domain reads SQTIHQWPATLVQPVGSPLSLECTVEGTSNPNLYWYRQAAGRGLQLLFYSVGIGQISSEVPQNLSASRPQDRQFILSSKKLLLSDSGFYLCAWRGSTEAFFGQGTRLTVV.

The chain is built from TRBV10-2 and TRBJ2-3; TRBD2 agrees at 10 bases. CDR3 size: 17 residues. The V segment lost 8 bases and the J segment 0 bases; nucleotides outside the gene matches: 11. Germline V gene sequence: CDR1 WSHSY, CDR2 SAAADI. DNA for the CDR3: TGCGCCAGCCAGCGACGAACTAGCGGGACTAGCACAGATACGCAGTATTTT. Amino acids: CASQRRTSGTSTDTQYF.

This clone was seen just once. A much larger clone sits a single nucleotide away, making a read error possible. V usage is TRBV19 and J usage is TRBJ2-7, with 9 bases that match TRBD2. CDR1 and CDR2 from the germline V gene are LNHDA and SQIVND (reference sequence). Trimming at V came to 6 bases and at J to 0 bases, leaving 3 bases not matched to a gene. This CDR3 spans 14 amino acids. CDR3 amino acids: CASSRTSDSYEQYF. The CDR3 region has the DNA TGTGCCAGTAGCCGGACTAGCGACTCCTACGAGCAGTACTTC.

This clone occurred a few times. Other DNA sequences in this specimen translate into the identical CDR3. The J gene is TRBJ1-5, the V gene TRBV18; D perhaps matches TRBD1 (6 bases). The CDR3 runs to 13 residues. Germline V CDR1 and CDR2: KGHSH, LQKENI. V was cut by 3 bases and J by 4 bases, with 7 bases left in between. CDR3 in DNA: TGTGCCAGCTCACCCGGACAGAATCAGCCCCAGCATTTT. This encodes CASSPGQNQPQHF.

The V call is TRBV5-1, the J call TRBJ2-1; a weak D match, TRBD2 (6 bases). Trimming stripped 0 bases from V and 3 bases from J, with 10 bases between. The CDR3 sequence is 15 residues long. Germline V gene lookup returns CDR1 SGHRS and CDR2 YFSETQ. CDR3 coding DNA: TGCGCCAGCAGCTTGGAGCTAGCGAGCTACAATGAGCAGTTCTTC. Translating gives CASSLELASYNEQFF.